These 3 T cell receptor beta chains came from one sample sequenced in a study of graft-versus-host responses after intestinal transplantation. No antigen has been identified for these receptors. The table came from immunoSEQ multiplex PCR; TCRdb's copy has only in-frame clones and leaves some out. The data contain some 83,000 clones, roughly nine tenths of them singletons. The sample in question was unstimulated CD4+ T cells sorted from spleen or lymph node cells, obtained before intestinal transplant. The source is a human donor who received an intestinal transplant.

The rearrangement links TRBV7-9 to TRBJ1-5; tentative D call: TRBD1 (6 bases). The length of the CDR3 is 14 residues. The germline V and J ends were trimmed by 1 base and 16 bases, with 20 bases remaining between them. Looked up from germline, CDR1 is SEHNR and CDR2 is FQNEAQ (reference sequence). CDR3 in DNA: TGTGCCAGCAGCTTAGGAGGGGGAGAGGGGTCACTCCATTTT. Protein: CASSLGGGEGSLHF. Full variable domain (outside the CDR3, taken from reference TRBV7-9 and TRBJ1-5): DTGVSQNPRHKITKRGQNVTFRCDPISEHNRLYWYRQTLGQGPEFLTYFQNEAQLEKSRLLSDRFSAERPKGSFSTLEIQRTEQGDSAMYLCASSLGGGEGSLHFGDGTRLSIL.

This chain links TRBV18 with TRBJ2-7, with 9 bases aligning to TRBD1. Per germline, CDR1 KGHSH and CDR2 LQKENI. Unmatched junction bases numbered 6, after V lost 4 bases and J lost 2 bases. The length of the CDR3 is 15 residues. The DNA for the CDR3 is TGTGCCAGCTCACGTTTCCGGGACAGGGCCTACGAGCAGTACTTC. Translated, it gives CASSRFRDRAYEQYF.

The V gene is TRBV2, the J gene TRBJ2-7; 10 bases map to TRBD1. Trimming at V came to 6 bases and at J to 9 bases, leaving 8 bases not matched to a gene. The CDR3 contains 13 residues. CDR1 is SNHLY, CDR2 FYNNEI, per germline. This CDR3 is CASRRGQGVGQYF. In nucleotides, the CDR3 is TGTGCCAGCAGGAGAGGACAGGGGGTTGGGCAGTACTTC. Full variable domain (outside the CDR3, taken from reference TRBV2 and TRBJ2-7): EPEVTQTPSHQVTQMGQEVILRCVPISNHLYFYWYRQILGQKVEFLVSFYNNEISEKSEIFDDQFSVERPDGSNFTLKIRSTKLEDSAMYFCASRRGQGVGQYFGPGTRLTVT.